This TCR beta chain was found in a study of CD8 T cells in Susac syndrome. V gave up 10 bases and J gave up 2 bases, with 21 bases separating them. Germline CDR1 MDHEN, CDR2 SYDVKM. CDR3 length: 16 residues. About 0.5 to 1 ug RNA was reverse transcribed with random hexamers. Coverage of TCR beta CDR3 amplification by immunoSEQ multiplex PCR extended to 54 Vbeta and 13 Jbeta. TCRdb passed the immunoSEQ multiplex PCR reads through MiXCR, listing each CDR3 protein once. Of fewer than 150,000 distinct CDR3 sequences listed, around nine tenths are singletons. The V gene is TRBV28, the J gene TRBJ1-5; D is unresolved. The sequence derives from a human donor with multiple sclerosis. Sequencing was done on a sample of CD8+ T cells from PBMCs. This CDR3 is CATVSRLLSGNQPQHF. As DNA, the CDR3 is TGTGCCACCGTTTCCAGACTTCTATCGGGCAATCAGCCCCAGCATTTT.